This T cell receptor (beta chain) was identified during a study of primary melanoma T cells and metastatic recurrence. Study-level results: The authors suggested a successful antitumor T-cell response can exist in primary melanoma.

The assay was immunoSEQ multiplex PCR, and TCRdb's table has in-frame clones only and misses some. The repertoire has 1,000 to 1,500 clones, over 70% of them found once; the top ten carry 3.5% to 4%. Each patient's primary melanoma had been removed surgically, with risk of metastatic recurrence. The V and J ends lost 6 bases and 3 bases respectively, with 12 bases between them. Germline lookup yields CDR1 LNHDA and CDR2 SQIVND (reference sequence). This CDR3 region has 13 residues. As regards this clone: Its antigen is currently unknown.

The material sequenced was melanoma tumor tissue. This chain uses TRBV19 with TRBJ2-7, with no clear D. This clonotype originated in a human donor with melanoma. DNA for the CDR3: TGTGCCAGTAGCTTAACCTTGGACTACGAGCAGTACTTC. Translating gives CASSLTLDYEQYF.